The text below deals with one T cell receptor (beta chain). Its antigen is not identified. The data are from a study of T-cell reconstitution after alpha-beta-depleted transplantation in children. Broader study findings: T-cell counts and diversity were attributed mostly to newly produced T cells one year after transplant. Where alpha-beta T cells came from about two months after transplant was reportedly several hundred expanded graft clones.

V lost 3 bases and J lost 6, with 18 bases in between. This CDR3 contains 16 residues. Germline loops: CDR1 MNHEY, CDR2 SMNVEV (reference sequence). The authors prepared the TCRbeta library with unique molecular identifiers. TCRdb reanalysed the PCR reads using MiXCR and keeps one entry per CDR3 protein. The sample has about 540,000 distinct CDR3 sequences, roughly 30% seen once. This clonotype was obtained from a boy in the first two years of life with Wiskott-Aldrich syndrome, due to receive a stem cell transplant. The source material was PBMCs, sampled before TCRalphabeta/CD19-depleted stem cell transplant. This chain uses TRBV27 with TRBJ2-4; D perhaps matches TRBD1 (6 bases). DNA of the CDR3: TGTGCCAGCAGTTTGTTAGTCTCTGGGGGCCCAAACATTCAGTACTTC. Protein sequence: CASSLLVSGGPNIQYF.